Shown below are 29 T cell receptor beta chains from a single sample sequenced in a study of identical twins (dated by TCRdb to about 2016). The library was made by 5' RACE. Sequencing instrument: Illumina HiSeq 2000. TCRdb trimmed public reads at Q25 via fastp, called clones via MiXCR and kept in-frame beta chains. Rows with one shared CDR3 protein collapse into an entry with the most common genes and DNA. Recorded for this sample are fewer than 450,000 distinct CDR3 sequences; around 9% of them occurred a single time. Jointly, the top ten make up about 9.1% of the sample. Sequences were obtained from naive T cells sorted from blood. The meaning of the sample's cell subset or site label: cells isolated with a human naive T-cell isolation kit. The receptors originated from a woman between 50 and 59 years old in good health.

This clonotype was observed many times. CDR3 sequence reads: CASTPGGGLYNEQFF. For the CDR3, the DNA is TGTGCCAGCACCCCGGGAGGAGGACTCTACAATGAGCAGTTCTTC. The rearrangement links TRBV12-3 or TRBV12-4 to TRBJ2-1; 7 nucleotides line up with TRBD2. There are 15 residues in the CDR3. V gave up 7 bases and J gave up 3 bases; unmatched junction bases: 9.

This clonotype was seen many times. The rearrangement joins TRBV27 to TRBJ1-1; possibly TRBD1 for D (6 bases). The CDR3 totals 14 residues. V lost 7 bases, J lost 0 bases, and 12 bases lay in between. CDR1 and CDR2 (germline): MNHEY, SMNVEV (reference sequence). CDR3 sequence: CASTLTGVNTEAFF. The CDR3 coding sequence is TGTGCCAGCACTCTGACAGGCGTGAACACTGAAGCTTTCTTT.

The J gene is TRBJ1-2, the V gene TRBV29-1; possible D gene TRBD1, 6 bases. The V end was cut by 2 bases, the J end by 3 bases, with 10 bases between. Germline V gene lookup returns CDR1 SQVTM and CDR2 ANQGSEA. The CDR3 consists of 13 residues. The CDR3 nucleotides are TGCAGCGTTGAACCAGGGGACTACTATGGCTACACCTTC. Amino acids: CSVEPGDYYGYTF.

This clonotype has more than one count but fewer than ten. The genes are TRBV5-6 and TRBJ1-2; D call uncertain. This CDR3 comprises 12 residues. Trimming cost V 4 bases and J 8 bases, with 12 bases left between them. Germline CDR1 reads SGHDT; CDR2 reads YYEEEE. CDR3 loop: CASSGLTPGYTF. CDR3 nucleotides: TGTGCCAGCAGCGGACTGACTCCCGGCTACACCTTC.

Written as DNA, the CDR3 is TGCGCCAGCAGCGAGCTCAGGACAGTGCAGTACTTC. This translates into CASSELRTVQYF. The genes are TRBV5-1 and TRBJ2-7, with a weak D call TRBD1 (6 bases). CDR1 SGHRS and CDR2 YFSETQ come from the germline V gene. The CDR3 contains 12 residues. Trimming left V 4 bases short and J 9 bases short, with 14 bases between.

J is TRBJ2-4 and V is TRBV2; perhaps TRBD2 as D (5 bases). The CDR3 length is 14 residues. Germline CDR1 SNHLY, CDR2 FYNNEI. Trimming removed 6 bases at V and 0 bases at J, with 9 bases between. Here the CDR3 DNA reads TGTGCCAGCAGGGGAGACTTAGCCAAAAACATTCAGTACTTC. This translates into CASRGDLAKNIQYF. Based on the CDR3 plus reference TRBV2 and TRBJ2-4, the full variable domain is EPEVTQTPSHQVTQMGQEVILRCVPISNHLYFYWYRQILGQKVEFLVSFYNNEISEKSEIFDDQFSVERPDGSNFTLKIRSTKLEDSAMYFCASRGDLAKNIQYFGAGTRLSVL.

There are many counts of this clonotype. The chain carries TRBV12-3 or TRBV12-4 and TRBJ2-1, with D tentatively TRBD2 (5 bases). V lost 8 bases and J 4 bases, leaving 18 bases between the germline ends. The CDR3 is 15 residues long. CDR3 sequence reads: CASLGLEGQYNEQFF. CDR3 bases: TGTGCCAGCCTGGGGTTAGAGGGCCAATACAATGAGCAGTTCTTC.

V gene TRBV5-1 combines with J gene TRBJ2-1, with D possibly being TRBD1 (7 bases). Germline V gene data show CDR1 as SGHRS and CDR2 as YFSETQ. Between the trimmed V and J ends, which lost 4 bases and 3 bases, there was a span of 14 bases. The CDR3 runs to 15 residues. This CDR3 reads CASSHPGGGYNEQFF. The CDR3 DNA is TGCGCCAGCAGCCATCCAGGGGGAGGCTACAATGAGCAGTTCTTC. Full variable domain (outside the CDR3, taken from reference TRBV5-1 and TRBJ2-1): KAGVTQTPRYLIKTRGQQVTLSCSPISGHRSVSWYQQTPGQGLQFLFEYFSETQRNKGNFPGRFSGRQFSNSRSEMNVSTLELGDSALYLCASSHPGGGYNEQFFGPGTRLTVL.

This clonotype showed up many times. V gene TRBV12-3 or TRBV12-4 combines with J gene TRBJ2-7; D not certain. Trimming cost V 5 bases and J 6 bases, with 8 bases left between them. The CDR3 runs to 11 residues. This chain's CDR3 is CASSRTGEQYV. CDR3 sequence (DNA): TGTGCCAGCAGTAGGACGGGCGAGCAGTACGTC.

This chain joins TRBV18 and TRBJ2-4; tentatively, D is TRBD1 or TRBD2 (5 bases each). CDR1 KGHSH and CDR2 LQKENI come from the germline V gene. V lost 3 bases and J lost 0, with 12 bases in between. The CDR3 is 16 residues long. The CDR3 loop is CASSPEGLLAKNIQYF. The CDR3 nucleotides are TGTGCCAGCTCACCCGAGGGGCTACTAGCCAAAAACATTCAGTACTTC.

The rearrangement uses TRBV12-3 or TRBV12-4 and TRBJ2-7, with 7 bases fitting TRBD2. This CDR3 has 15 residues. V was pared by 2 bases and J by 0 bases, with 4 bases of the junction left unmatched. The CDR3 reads CASSLSGTRSYEQYF. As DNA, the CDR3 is TGTGCCAGCAGTTTAAGCGGGACTCGCTCCTACGAGCAGTACTTC.

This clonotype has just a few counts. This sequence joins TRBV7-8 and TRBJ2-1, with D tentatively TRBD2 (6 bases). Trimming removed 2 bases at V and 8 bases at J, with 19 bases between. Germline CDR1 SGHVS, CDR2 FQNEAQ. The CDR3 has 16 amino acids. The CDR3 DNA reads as TGTGCCAGCAGCTTAATGGTGCCGGGAGCTGGTGATGAGCAGTTCTTC. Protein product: CASSLMVPGAGDEQFF.

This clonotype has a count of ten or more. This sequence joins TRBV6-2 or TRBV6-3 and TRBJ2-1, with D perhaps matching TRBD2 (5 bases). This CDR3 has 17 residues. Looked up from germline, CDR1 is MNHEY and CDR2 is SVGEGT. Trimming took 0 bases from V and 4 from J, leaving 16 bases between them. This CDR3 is CASSYSGSRAMYNEQFF. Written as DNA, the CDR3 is TGTGCCAGCAGTTACTCGGGTTCGCGGGCGATGTACAATGAGCAGTTCTTC.

The CDR3 reads CASSYMDAFYATF. Here the CDR3 DNA reads TGTGCCAGCAGCTACATGGACGCGTTCTACGCCACCTTC. The chain links TRBV5-6 to TRBJ1-2; D unresolved. Germline-derived CDR1 and CDR2 are SGHDT and YYEEEE. Trimming shortened V by 3 bases and J by 13 bases, and 19 bases separated the two germline ends. The CDR3 extends over 13 amino acids. The full variable domain, its missing parts supplied by reference TRBV5-6 and TRBJ1-2, is DAGVTQSPTHLIKTRGQQVTLRCSPKSGHDTVSWYQQALGQGPQFIFQYYEEEERQRGNFPDRFSGHQFPNYSSELNVNALLLGDSALYLCASSYMDAFYATFGSGTRLTVV.

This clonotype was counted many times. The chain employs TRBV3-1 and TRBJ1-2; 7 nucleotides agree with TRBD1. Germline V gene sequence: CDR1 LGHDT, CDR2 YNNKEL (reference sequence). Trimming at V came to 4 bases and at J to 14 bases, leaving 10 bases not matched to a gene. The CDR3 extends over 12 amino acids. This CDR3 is CASSPTPDRLTF. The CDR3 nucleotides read TGTGCCAGCAGCCCCACGCCGGACAGGTTAACCTTC.

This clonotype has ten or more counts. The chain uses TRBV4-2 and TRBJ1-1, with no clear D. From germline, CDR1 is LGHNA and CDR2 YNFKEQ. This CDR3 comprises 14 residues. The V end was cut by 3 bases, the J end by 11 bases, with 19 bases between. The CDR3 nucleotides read TGTGCCAGCAGCCAGGTAGAACCTGGAGGGTGGGCTTTCTTT. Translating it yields CASSQVEPGGWAFF.

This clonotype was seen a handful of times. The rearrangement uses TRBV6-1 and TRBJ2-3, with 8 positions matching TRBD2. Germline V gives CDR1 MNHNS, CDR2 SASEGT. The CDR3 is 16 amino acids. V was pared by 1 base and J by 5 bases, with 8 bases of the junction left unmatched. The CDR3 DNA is TGTGCCAGCAGTGAAGAGGGCGGACTAGCTGTAGATACGCAGTATTTT. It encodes CASSEEGGLAVDTQYF.

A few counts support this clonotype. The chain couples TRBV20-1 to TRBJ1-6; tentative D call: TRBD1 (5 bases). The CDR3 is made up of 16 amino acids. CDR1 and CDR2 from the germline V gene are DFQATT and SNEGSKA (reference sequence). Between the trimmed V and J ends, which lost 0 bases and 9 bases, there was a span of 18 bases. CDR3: CSARDEAGKGVSPLHF. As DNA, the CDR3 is TGCAGTGCTAGAGATGAGGCAGGGAAAGGAGTTTCACCCCTCCACTTT.

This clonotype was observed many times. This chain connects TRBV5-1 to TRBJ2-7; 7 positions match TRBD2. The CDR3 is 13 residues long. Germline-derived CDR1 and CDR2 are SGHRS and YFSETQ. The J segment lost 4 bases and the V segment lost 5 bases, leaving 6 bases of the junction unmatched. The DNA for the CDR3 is TGCGCCAGCAGGCCGGGGGAGGGTTACGAGCAGTACGTC. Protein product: CASRPGEGYEQYV.

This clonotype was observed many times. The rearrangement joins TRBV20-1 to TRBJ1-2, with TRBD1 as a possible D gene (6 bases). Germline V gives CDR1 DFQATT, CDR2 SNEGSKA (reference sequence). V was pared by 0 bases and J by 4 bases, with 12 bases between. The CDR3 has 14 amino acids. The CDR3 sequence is CSARDPQGPYGYTF. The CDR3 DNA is TGCAGTGCTAGAGATCCCCAGGGGCCCTATGGCTACACCTTC.

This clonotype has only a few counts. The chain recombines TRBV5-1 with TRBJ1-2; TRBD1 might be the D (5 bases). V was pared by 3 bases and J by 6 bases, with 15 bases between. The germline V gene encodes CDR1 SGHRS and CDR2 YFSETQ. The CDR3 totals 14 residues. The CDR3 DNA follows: TGCGCCAGCAGCTCTCCGGGGGGGAAGGATGGCTACACCTTC. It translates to CASSSPGGKDGYTF.

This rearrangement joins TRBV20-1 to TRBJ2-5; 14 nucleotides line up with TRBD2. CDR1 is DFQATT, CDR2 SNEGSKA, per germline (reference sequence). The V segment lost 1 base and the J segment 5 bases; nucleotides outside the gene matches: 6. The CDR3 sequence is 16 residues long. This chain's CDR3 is CSARGRGLAGVETQYF. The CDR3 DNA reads TGCAGTGCTAGAGGGAGGGGACTAGCGGGAGTTGAGACCCAGTACTTC.

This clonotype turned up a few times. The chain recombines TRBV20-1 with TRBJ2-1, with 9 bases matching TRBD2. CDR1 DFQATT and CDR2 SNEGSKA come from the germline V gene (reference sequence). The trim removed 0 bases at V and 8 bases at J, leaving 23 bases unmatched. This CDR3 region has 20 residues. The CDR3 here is CSARDFGNLSNSGSVYEQFF. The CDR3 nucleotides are TGCAGTGCTAGAGATTTTGGAAATCTGTCCAATAGCGGGAGCGTCTATGAGCAGTTCTTC.

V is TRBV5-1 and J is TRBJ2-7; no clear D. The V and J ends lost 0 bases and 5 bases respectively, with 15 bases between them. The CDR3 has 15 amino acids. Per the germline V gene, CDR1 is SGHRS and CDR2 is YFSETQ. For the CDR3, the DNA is TGCGCCAGCAGCTTGGCGTATGGGTTAGCTGACGAGCAGTACTTC. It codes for CASSLAYGLADEQYF. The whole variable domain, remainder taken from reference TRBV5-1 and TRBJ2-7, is KAGVTQTPRYLIKTRGQQVTLSCSPISGHRSVSWYQQTPGQGLQFLFEYFSETQRNKGNFPGRFSGRQFSNSRSEMNVSTLELGDSALYLCASSLAYGLADEQYFGPGTRLTVT.

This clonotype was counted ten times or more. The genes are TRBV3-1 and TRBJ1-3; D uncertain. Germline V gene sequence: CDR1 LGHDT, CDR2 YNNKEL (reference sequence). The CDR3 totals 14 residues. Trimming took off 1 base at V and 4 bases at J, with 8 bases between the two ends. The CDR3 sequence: CASSQGVEGNTIYF. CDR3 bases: TGTGCCAGCAGCCAAGGCGTCGAAGGAAACACCATATATTTT.

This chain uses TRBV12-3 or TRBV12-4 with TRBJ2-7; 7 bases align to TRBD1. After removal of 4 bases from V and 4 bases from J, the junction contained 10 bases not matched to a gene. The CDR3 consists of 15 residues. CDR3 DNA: TGTGCCAGCAGTTCCAGCCGGGACAGCAGTTACGAGCAGTACTTC. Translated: CASSSSRDSSYEQYF.

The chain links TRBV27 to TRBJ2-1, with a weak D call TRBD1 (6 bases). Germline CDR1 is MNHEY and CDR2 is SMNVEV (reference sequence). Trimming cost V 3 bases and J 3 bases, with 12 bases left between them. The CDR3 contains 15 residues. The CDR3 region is CASSFTGDIYNEQFF. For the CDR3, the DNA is TGTGCCAGCAGTTTCACCGGGGACATCTACAATGAGCAGTTCTTC.

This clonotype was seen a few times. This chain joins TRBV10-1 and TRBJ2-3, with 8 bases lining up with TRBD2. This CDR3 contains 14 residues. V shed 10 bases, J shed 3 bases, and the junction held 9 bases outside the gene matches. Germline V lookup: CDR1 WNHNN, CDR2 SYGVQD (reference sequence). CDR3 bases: TGCGCCACCGGACTAGCAATGGAAACAGATACGCAGTATTTT. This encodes CATGLAMETDTQYF.

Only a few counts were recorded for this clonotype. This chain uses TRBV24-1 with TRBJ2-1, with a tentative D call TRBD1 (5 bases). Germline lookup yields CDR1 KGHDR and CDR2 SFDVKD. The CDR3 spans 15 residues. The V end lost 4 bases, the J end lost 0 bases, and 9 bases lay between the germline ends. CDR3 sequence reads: CATSEGHSSYNEQFF. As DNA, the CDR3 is TGTGCCACCAGTGAGGGGCACAGCTCCTACAATGAGCAGTTCTTC.